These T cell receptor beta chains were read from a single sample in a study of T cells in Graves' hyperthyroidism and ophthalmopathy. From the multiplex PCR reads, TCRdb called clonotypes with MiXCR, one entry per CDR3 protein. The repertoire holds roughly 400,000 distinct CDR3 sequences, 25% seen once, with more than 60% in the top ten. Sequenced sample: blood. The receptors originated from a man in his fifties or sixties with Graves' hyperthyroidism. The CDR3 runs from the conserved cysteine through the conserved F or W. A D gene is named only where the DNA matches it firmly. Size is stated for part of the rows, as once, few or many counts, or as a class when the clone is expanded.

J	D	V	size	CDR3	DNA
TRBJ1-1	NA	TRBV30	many	CAWRWNTEAFF	TGTGCCTGGAGGTGGAACACTGAAGCTTTCTTT
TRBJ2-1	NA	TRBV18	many	CASSPARTKAQHNEQFF	TGTGCCAGCTCACCGGCCCGAACGAAGGCCCAACACAATGAGCAGTTCTTC
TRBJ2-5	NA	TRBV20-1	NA	CSARVLQETQYF	TGCAGTGCCCGGGTATTACAAGAGACCCAGTACTTC
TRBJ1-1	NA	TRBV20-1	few	CSANGHMNTEAFF	TGCAGTGCTAATGGACACATGAACACTGAAGCTTTCTTT
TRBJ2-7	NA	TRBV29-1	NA	CSIRGQGIHEQYF	TGCAGCATTCGTGGGCAGGGGATCCACGAGCAGTACTTC
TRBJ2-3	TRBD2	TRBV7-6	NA	CASSASGTIQDTQYF	TGTGCCAGCAGCGCCTCCGGGACTATACAGGATACGCAGTATTTT
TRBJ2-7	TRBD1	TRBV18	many	CASSVYRGREGEQYF	TGTGCCAGCTCAGTTTACAGGGGGCGTGAAGGCGAGCAGTACTTC
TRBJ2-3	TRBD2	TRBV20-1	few	CSARDWAGVDDTQYF	TGCAGTGCTAGAGATTGGGCGGGAGTTGACGATACGCAGTATTTT
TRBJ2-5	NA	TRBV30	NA	CACRQETQYF	TGTGCCTGCCGCCAAGAGACCCAGTACTTC
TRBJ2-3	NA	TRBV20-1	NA	CSARFFTGGKSTDTQYF	TGCAGTGCTAGGTTTTTTACTGGGGGGAAGAGCACAGATACGCAGTATTTT
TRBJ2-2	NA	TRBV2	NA	CASSRLVSTGELFF	TGTGCCAGCAGTCGACTAGTTAGCACCGGGGAGCTGTTTTTT
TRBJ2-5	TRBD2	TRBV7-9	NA	CASSLGGLARGETQYF	TGTGCCAGCAGCTTAGGGGGACTAGCCAGGGGAGAGACCCAGTACTTC
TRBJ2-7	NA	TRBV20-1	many	CSASDNYEQYF	TGCAGTGCTTCCGACAATTACGAGCAGTACTTC
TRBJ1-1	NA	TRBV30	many	CAPWCGYTEAFF	TGTGCCCCTTGGTGTGGATACACTGAAGCTTTCTTT
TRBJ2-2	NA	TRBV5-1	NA	CASSLAPIGQNTGELFF	TGCGCCAGCAGCTTGGCCCCAATTGGGCAGAACACCGGGGAGCTGTTTTTT
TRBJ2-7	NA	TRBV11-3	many	CASSRGGVLPYEQYF	TGTGCCAGCAGCCGCGGAGGGGTTTTGCCCTACGAGCAGTACTTC
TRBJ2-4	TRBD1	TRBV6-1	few	CASSEAGSRTGWSLAKNIQYF	TGTGCCAGCAGTGAAGCGGGGAGTAGGACAGGGTGGAGTCTGGCCAAAAACATTCAGTACTTC
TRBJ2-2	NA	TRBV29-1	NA	CSVDGGPGELFF	TGCAGCGTTGATGGGGGCCCCGGGGAGCTGTTTTTT
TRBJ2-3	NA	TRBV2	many	CASAPGRTDTQYF	TGTGCCAGCGCCCCAGGGAGGACAGATACGCAGTATTTT
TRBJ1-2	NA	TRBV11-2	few	CASSLGGAGNSYGYTF	TGTGCCAGCAGCTTAGGTGGCGCAGGGAACTCCTATGGCTACACCTTC
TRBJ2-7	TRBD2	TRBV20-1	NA	CSARSWTSGSYEQYF	TGCAGTGCTAGATCCTGGACTAGCGGGAGTTACGAGCAGTACTTC
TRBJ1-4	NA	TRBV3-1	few	CASSQSDTKKLFF	TGTGCCAGCAGCCAGTCGGACACCAAAAAACTGTTTTTT
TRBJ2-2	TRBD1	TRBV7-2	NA	CASSIRQGAAGELFF	TGTGCCAGCAGCATTCGACAGGGGGCCGCCGGGGAGCTGTTTTTT
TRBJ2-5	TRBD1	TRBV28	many	CASSLTGRGETQYF	TGTGCCAGCAGCTTGACAGGGCGCGGAGAGACCCAGTACTTC
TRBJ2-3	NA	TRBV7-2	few	CASSPFSLGTQYF	TGTGCCAGCAGCCCTTTCTCTCTGGGTACGCAGTATTTT
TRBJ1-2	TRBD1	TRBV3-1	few	CASTLGQGSNYGYTF	TGTGCCAGCACCCTAGGACAGGGGAGTAACTATGGCTACACCTTC
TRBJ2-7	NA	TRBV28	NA	CASSPVTGLYEQYF	TGTGCCAGCAGCCCAGTGACAGGACTTTACGAGCAGTACTTC
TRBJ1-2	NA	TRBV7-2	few	CASSRAPTVPQGYTF	TGTGCCAGCAGCCGCGCGCCGACAGTCCCGCAAGGCTACACCTTC